This T cell receptor (beta chain) was sequenced during a study of blood T cells in healthy people across ages. Points from the study as a whole: Both naive CD4+ cell counts and diversity were greater in long-lived donors than in aged donors.

With regard to this clonotype: Its antigen is undetermined.

Germline V gives CDR1 SGHTA, CDR2 FQGNSA. V shed 5 bases, J shed 1 base, and the junction held 7 bases outside the gene matches. This CDR3 region has 16 residues. With a J-beta primer mix and a sample-barcoded 5' primer, a second PCR ran roughly 6 to 11 cycles. TCRdb processed the 5' RACE reads anew with MiXCR; each CDR3 protein has one entry. The table includes 800,000 to 950,000 distinct CDR3 sequences, 29% detected once. The same sample was also used in a study of T cells of mothers and their children.

Source material: blood. This TCR was sampled from a woman aged 35 to 49 in good health. V usage is TRBV7-2 and J usage is TRBJ2-5; 10 bases fit TRBD1. The CDR3 region is CASSDRDRGPQETQYF. CDR3 sequence (DNA): TGTGCCAGCAGCGACAGGGACAGGGGACCCCAAGAGACCCAGTACTTC.